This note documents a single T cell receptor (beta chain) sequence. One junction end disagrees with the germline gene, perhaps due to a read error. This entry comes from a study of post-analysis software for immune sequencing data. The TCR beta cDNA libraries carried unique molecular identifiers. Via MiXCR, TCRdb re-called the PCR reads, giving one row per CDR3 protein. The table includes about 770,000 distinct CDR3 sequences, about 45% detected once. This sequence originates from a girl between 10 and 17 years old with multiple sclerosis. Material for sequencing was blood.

The CDR3, as DNA: TGTGCCTGCAGTGAATATCGAGGTGCGGATGAGCAGTTCTTC. As protein: CACSEYRGADEQFF. The chain combines TRBV2 with TRBJ2-1; D call uncertain. The CDR3 spans 14 residues. The germline CDR1 and CDR2 sequences are SNHLY and FYNNEI.